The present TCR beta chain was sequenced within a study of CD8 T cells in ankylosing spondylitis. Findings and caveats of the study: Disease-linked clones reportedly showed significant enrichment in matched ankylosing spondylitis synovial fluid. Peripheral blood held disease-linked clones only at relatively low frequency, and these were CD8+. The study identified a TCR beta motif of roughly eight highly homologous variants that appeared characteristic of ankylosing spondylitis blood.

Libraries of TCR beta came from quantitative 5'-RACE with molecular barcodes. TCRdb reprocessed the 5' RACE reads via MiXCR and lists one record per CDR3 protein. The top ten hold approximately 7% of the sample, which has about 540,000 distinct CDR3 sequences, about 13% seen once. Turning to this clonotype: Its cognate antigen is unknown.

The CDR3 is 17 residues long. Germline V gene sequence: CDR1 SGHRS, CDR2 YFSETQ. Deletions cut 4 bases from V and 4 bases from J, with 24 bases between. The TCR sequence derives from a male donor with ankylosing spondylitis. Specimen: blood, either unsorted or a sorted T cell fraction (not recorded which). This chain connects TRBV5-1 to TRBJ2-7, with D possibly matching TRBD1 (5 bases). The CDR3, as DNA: TGCGCCAGCAGCCCCAGGGTCTTAACCCCCAAGGATTACGAGCAGTACTTC. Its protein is CASSPRVLTPKDYEQYF.